What follows are 23 T cell receptor beta chains derived from one specimen sequenced in a study of T cells in localized non-small cell lung cancer. Clones were sequenced by immunoSEQ multiplex PCR, and TCRdb holds only the in-frame ones, with some missing. The table has 13,000 or so clones, 86% seen once. The input for sequencing was peripheral blood, taken before any cancer treatment. These receptors all stem from a male donor at least 60 years old with stage III lung adenocarcinoma.

The genes are TRBV6-1 and TRBJ2-1; 13 bases map to TRBD2. The CDR3 is 16 amino acids. With 3 bases clipped from V and 7 bases from J, the junction kept 6 bases outside the gene matches. In germline, CDR1 is MNHNS, CDR2 SASEGT. The chain's CDR3 is CASSELTSGGLNEQFF. In DNA form, the CDR3 reads TGTGCCAGCAGTGAGCTGACTAGCGGGGGGTTGAATGAGCAGTTCTTC.

This clone was counted a single time. The rearrangement uses TRBV7-8 and TRBJ1-6; no reliable D call. Germline assignment: CDR1 SGHVS and CDR2 FQNEAQ. Deletions cut 3 bases from V and 9 bases from J, with 12 bases between. This CDR3 is built from 14 residues. DNA for the CDR3: TGTGCCAGCAGCTTCGAGTATGGAGGTTCACCCCTCCACTTT. Translated, it gives CASSFEYGGSPLHF. The variable domain in full, completed from reference TRBV7-8 and TRBJ1-6, reads GAGVSQSPRYKVAKRGQDVALRCDPISGHVSLFWYQQALGQGPEFLTYFQNEAQLDKSGLPSDRFFAERPEGSVSTLKIQRTQQEDSAVYLCASSFEYGGSPLHFGNGTRLTVT.

Only one count was recorded for this clone. The chain combines TRBV6-1 with TRBJ1-1; 8 bases agree with TRBD1. CDR3 length: 15 amino acids. Germline-derived CDR1 and CDR2 are MNHNS and SASEGT. The trim removed 4 bases at V and 6 bases at J, leaving 10 bases unmatched. The CDR3 sequence: CASSGLPRGRPEAFF. The CDR3, as DNA: TGTGCCAGCAGTGGGTTGCCCAGGGGGCGGCCTGAAGCTTTCTTT.

The gene calls are TRBV18 and TRBJ1-2, with D tentatively TRBD1 (5 bases). Germline assignment: CDR1 KGHSH and CDR2 LQKENI. Trimming pared 3 bases from V and 3 bases from J, leaving 11 bases between. CDR3 size: 14 residues. CDR3 DNA sequence: TGTGCCAGCTCACCGGGCAGGGCCCACTATGGCTACACCTTC. Residues: CASSPGRAHYGYTF.

The chain combines TRBV6-5 with TRBJ2-3; possible D gene TRBD1, 6 bases. The ends were cut back, 5 bases at V and 2 bases at J, with 14 bases in the middle. The CDR3 totals 15 residues. Germline lookup yields CDR1 MNHEY and CDR2 SVGAGI. Here the CDR3 DNA reads TGTGCCAGCAGTAACCGGGACACCCACACAGATACGCAGTATTTT. It codes for CASSNRDTHTDTQYF.

V usage is TRBV9 and J usage is TRBJ1-1, with unresolved D. Trimming took off 4 bases at V and 7 bases at J, with 26 bases between the two ends. This CDR3 has 17 residues. The germline CDR1 and CDR2 sequences are SGDLS and YYNGEE. DNA for the CDR3: TGTGCCAGCAGCCCCAATTTTGCCCGAAACCCCCGCTATGAAGCTTTCTTT. Translated, it gives CASSPNFARNPRYEAFF.

CDR3 in amino acids: CASTQGSNTGELFF. The CDR3, as DNA: TGTGCCAGTACCCAGGGGTCAAACACCGGGGAGCTGTTTTTT. The chain joins TRBV19 to TRBJ2-2, with a possible D match to TRBD1 (6 bases). The CDR3 contains 14 residues. CDR1 LNHDA and CDR2 SQIVND come from the germline V gene (reference sequence). Deletions cut 7 bases from V and 2 bases from J, with 11 bases between.

This clone was observed a handful of times. This rearrangement joins TRBV30 to TRBJ1-1, with TRBD1 as a possible D gene (5 bases). The V end was cut by 4 bases, the J end by 10 bases, with 13 bases between. Germline CDR1 GTSNPN, CDR2 SVGIG (reference sequence). This CDR3 has 11 amino acids. The DNA for the CDR3 is TGTGCCTGGACGCCTCCAGGGCGAGCTTTCTTT. The encoded protein is CAWTPPGRAFF.

The chain links TRBV12-5 to TRBJ2-1, with 11 bases aligning to TRBD2. J lost 8 bases, V lost 1 base, and 10 bases had no gene match. This CDR3 is 17 amino acids long. Germline V CDR1 and CDR2: LGHNT, FRNRAP. CDR3 residues: CASGLGVSGGAGDEQFF. The CDR3 coding sequence is TGTGCTAGTGGTTTGGGAGTTAGCGGGGGGGCCGGGGATGAGCAGTTCTTC.

This clone was picked up a small number of times. This chain joins TRBV10-3 and TRBJ1-2; TRBD1 is a possible D gene (6 bases). Germline V gene data show CDR1 as ENHRY and CDR2 as SYGVKD. V gave up 0 bases and J gave up 5 bases, with 7 bases separating them. The CDR3 covers 13 residues. The CDR3 loop is CAISESRGYGYTF. For the CDR3, the DNA is TGTGCCATCAGTGAGTCGAGGGGGTATGGCTACACCTTC.

The CDR3 spells CASSPTGSEADTQYF. Here the CDR3 DNA reads TGCGCCAGCAGCCCTACAGGGTCAGAGGCAGATACGCAGTATTTT. The rearrangement joins TRBV10-2 to TRBJ2-3, with D tentatively TRBD1 (6 bases). The V end was cut by 6 bases, the J end by 4 bases, with 17 bases between. The CDR3 extends over 15 amino acids. Germline V gives CDR1 WSHSY, CDR2 SAAADI.

The rearrangement joins TRBV7-6 to TRBJ2-5; no reliable D call. Matching the DNA end better, TRBJ2-7 makes the J call doubtful. The CDR3 extends over 14 amino acids. From germline, CDR1 is SGHVS and CDR2 FNYEAQ. This chain's CDR3 is CASSFGQQSYEQYF. CDR3 sequence (DNA): TGTGCCAGCAGCTTTGGCCAGCAATCCTACGAGCAGTACTTC.

This clone ranks as medium-sized. This sequence joins TRBV28 and TRBJ2-7; D call uncertain. Germline CDR1 reads MDHEN; CDR2 reads SYDVKM. The V gene lost 3 bases and the J gene lost 0 bases, with 6 bases spanning the gap. The CDR3 consists of 13 residues. The CDR3 DNA is TGTGCCAGCAGTTTCCCAGACTCCTACGAGCAGTACTTC. Translated: CASSFPDSYEQYF. The full variable domain, with the rest looked up from reference TRBV28 and TRBJ2-7, is DVKVTQSSRYLVKRTGEKVFLECVQDMDHENMFWYRQDPGLGLRLIYFSYDVKMKEKGDIPEGYSVSREKKERFSLILESASTNQTSMYLCASSFPDSYEQYFGPGTRLTVT.

V gene TRBV7-2 combines with J gene TRBJ2-3; the match to TRBD2 covers 8 bases. The junction had 9 bases not matched to a gene; V was cut back by 3 bases and J by 4 bases. The CDR3 covers 16 residues. Germline V gene sequence: CDR1 SGHTA, CDR2 FQGNSA. Here the CDR3 reads CASSFGSLAGSDTQYF. The CDR3 DNA sequence: TGTGCCAGCAGCTTTGGTTCCCTAGCGGGCTCAGATACGCAGTATTTT. The variable domain in full, with the rest retrieved from reference TRBV7-2 and TRBJ2-3, is GAGVSQSPSNKVTEKGKDVELRCDPISGHTALYWYRQSLGQGLEFLIYFQGNSAPDKSGLPSDRFSAERTGGSVSTLTIQRTQQEDSAVYLCASSFGSLAGSDTQYFGPGTRLTVL.

The chain recombines TRBV2 with TRBJ1-1, with unresolved D. V was pared by 6 bases and J by 0 bases, with 8 bases between. This CDR3 region has 13 residues. Germline CDR1 is SNHLY and CDR2 is FYNNEI. CDR3 sequence reads: CASRVRMNTEAFF. CDR3 in DNA: TGTGCCAGCAGAGTCCGCATGAACACTGAAGCTTTCTTT.

This clone occurred once. The chain carries TRBV5-4 and TRBJ1-1; D is undetermined. Germline V lookup: CDR1 SGHNT, CDR2 YYREEE (reference sequence). V lost 6 bases and J lost 6, with 24 bases in between. CDR3 length: 16 residues. CDR3 in amino acids: CASTTISGPVSSEAFF. The CDR3 nucleotides are TGTGCCAGCACCACTATTTCCGGACCCGTCTCGTCTGAAGCTTTCTTT.

This rearrangement joins TRBV5-8 to TRBJ2-3; the D gene is possibly TRBD1 (5 bases). Germline values: CDR1 SGHTS, CDR2 YDEGEE. The CDR3 runs 17 residues. Trimming took off 0 bases at V and 4 bases at J, with 18 bases between the two ends. The CDR3, as DNA: TGTGCCAGCAGCTTGGGTTTGCAGGGTGGGGAATCAGATACGCAGTATTTT. This encodes CASSLGLQGGESDTQYF.

A few counts support this clone. The chain recombines TRBV7-4 with TRBJ2-4; 7 bases agree with TRBD1. Germline loops: CDR1 SGHVT, CDR2 SQSDAQ. Germline trimming cut 6 bases from V and 1 base from J; bases unmatched to any gene: 15. CDR3 length equals 18 residues. This CDR3 is CASSPGQAFSWAKNIQYF. CDR3 coding DNA: TGTGCCAGCAGTCCAGGACAGGCCTTCTCGTGGGCCAAAAACATTCAGTACTTC. Full variable domain (missing parts from reference TRBV7-4 and TRBJ2-4): GAGVSQSPRYKVAKRGRDVALRCDSISGHVTLYWYRQTLGQGSEVLTYSQSDAQRDKSGRPSGRFSAERPERSVSTLKIQRTEQGDSAVYLCASSPGQAFSWAKNIQYFGAGTRLSVL.

The CDR3 nucleotides are TGTGCCTGGAAACGTCTCGGTTCCACCGGGGAGCTGTTTTTT. This codes for CAWKRLGSTGELFF. This rearrangement joins TRBV30 to TRBJ2-2, with no clear D. V dropped 4 bases and J dropped 4 bases, with 13 bases sitting between them. This CDR3 contains 14 residues. Germline loops: CDR1 GTSNPN, CDR2 SVGIG (reference sequence). Together with reference TRBV30 and TRBJ2-2, the CDR3 gives the full variable domain: SQTIHQWPATLVQPVGSPLSLECTVEGTSNPNLYWYRQAAGRGLQLLFYSVGIGQISSEVPQNLSASRPQDRQFILSSKKLLLSDSGFYLCAWKRLGSTGELFFGEGSRLTVL.

This clone was picked up one time. V gene TRBV5-4 combines with J gene TRBJ2-1; 12 nucleotides align to TRBD2. The germline V gene encodes CDR1 SGHNT and CDR2 YYREEE (reference sequence). There are 15 residues in the CDR3. J was trimmed by 10 bases and V by 0 bases; bases with no gene match: 5. CDR3 protein: CASSLELAGGVEQFF. The CDR3 DNA sequence: TGTGCCAGCAGCTTGGAGCTAGCGGGAGGGGTCGAGCAGTTCTTC.

The chain links TRBV27 to TRBJ2-7, with D possibly matching TRBD1 (6 bases). The CDR3 has 12 residues. The germline V and J ends were trimmed by 6 bases and 3 bases, with 9 bases remaining between them. In germline, CDR1 is MNHEY, CDR2 SMNVEV (reference sequence). CDR3 nucleotide sequence: TGTGCCAGCAGACAGGGAGTCTACGAGCAGTACTTC. Protein: CASRQGVYEQYF.

V is TRBV13 and J is TRBJ1-1, with D tentatively TRBD1 (6 bases). The CDR3 has 20 residues. Trimming took 2 bases from V and 0 from J, leaving 25 bases between them. Germline V gene data show CDR1 as PRHDT and CDR2 as FYEKMQ (reference sequence). In nucleotides, the CDR3 is TGTGCCAGCAGCTTACCATGGAGCTGGGACCGGGACACGATGAACACTGAAGCTTTCTTT. This sequence encodes CASSLPWSWDRDTMNTEAFF.

The V gene is TRBV11-2, the J gene TRBJ1-2; 8 bases fit TRBD1. The germline V gene has CDR1 SGHAT and CDR2 FQNNGV. The V segment lost 4 bases and the J segment 4 bases; nucleotides outside the gene matches: 8. This CDR3 is 15 amino acids long. The chain's CDR3 is CASSWGTGLLYGYTF. CDR3 nucleotides: TGTGCCAGCAGCTGGGGGACAGGATTACTCTATGGCTACACCTTC.